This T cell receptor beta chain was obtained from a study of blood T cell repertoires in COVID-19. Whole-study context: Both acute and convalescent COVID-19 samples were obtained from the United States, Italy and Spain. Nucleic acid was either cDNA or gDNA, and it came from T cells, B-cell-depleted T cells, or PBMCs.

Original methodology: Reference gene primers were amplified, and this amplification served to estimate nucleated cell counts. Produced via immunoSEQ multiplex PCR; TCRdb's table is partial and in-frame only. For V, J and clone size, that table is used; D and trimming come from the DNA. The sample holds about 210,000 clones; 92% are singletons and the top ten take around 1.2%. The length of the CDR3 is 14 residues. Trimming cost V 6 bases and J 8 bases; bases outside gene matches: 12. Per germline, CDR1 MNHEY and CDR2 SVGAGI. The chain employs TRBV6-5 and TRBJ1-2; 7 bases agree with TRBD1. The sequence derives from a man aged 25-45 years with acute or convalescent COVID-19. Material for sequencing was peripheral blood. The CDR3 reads CASSIDNRGLGYTF. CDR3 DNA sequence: TGTGCCAGCAGCATAGACAACAGGGGTTTAGGCTACACCTTC.